These 14 T cell receptor beta chains were all obtained from the same sample, sequenced in a study of T cells in localized non-small cell lung cancer (dated by TCRdb to the early 2020s). The library was made by the immunoSEQ multiplex PCR assay. TCRdb holds this immuneACCESS table with in-frame rearrangements only. Some clones are missing; in checked studies, unresolved V genes explain under half, and the rest has no known cause. A total of roughly 39,000 clones appear in this sample, roughly nine tenths of them only once. The ten most abundant clones make up 10% of the sample. The specimen was PBMCs, collected before any cancer treatment. The source of these receptors is a woman aged 35-70 years with stage II lung adenocarcinoma.

The chain couples TRBV6-5 to TRBJ1-5; D possibly corresponds to TRBD1 (6 bases). In germline, CDR1 is MNHEY, CDR2 SVGAGI. The CDR3 has 15 residues. The ends were cut back, 5 bases at V and 4 bases at J, with 15 bases in the middle. CDR3 sequence: CASSRTVGGNQPQHF. The CDR3 DNA reads TGTGCCAGCAGTAGGACAGTTGGAGGGAATCAGCCCCAGCATTTT.

The chain recombines TRBV6-4 with TRBJ1-2; 7 bases are shared with TRBD1. The CDR3 totals 16 residues. Germline CDR1 reads MRHNA; CDR2 reads SNTAGT. Trimming took 8 bases from V and 0 from J; bases not matched to a gene: 12. This chain's CDR3 is CASLGDSVIANYGYTF. CDR3 DNA sequence: TGTGCCAGCCTAGGGGACAGCGTAATAGCTAACTATGGCTACACCTTC.

The chain combines TRBV19 with TRBJ2-1; 11 positions match TRBD2. Losses at the gene ends were 3 bases for V and 2 bases for J; bases not matched to a gene: 6. The CDR3 has 17 amino acids. Germline V gives CDR1 LNHDA, CDR2 SQIVND (reference sequence). The CDR3 coding sequence is TGTGCCAGTAGTATCCCACTAGCGGGGGTCCCCTACAATGAGCAGTTCTTC. Amino acid sequence: CASSIPLAGVPYNEQFF.

The chain has TRBV7-2 and TRBJ2-5; TRBD2 matches 13 bases. After removal of 1 base from V and 1 base from J, the junction contained 0 bases not matched to a gene. Germline V gene sequence: CDR1 SGHTA, CDR2 FQGNSA. The CDR3 sequence is 16 residues long. This CDR3 is CASSLGLAGGQETQYF. DNA of the CDR3: TGTGCCAGCAGCTTAGGACTAGCGGGAGGCCAAGAGACCCAGTACTTC. The variable domain in full, with the rest retrieved from reference TRBV7-2 and TRBJ2-5, is GAGVSQSPSNKVTEKGKDVELRCDPISGHTALYWYRQSLGQGLEFLIYFQGNSAPDKSGLPSDRFSAERTGGSVSTLTIQRTQQEDSAVYLCASSLGLAGGQETQYFGPGTRLLVL.

The chain has TRBV7-6 and TRBJ2-5; weak D call: TRBD2 (6 bases). V was cut by 1 base and J by 5 bases, with 20 bases left in between. In germline, CDR1 is SGHVS, CDR2 FNYEAQ. The CDR3 totals 17 residues. Here the CDR3 reads CASSLGDGTAVRETQYF. CDR3 DNA sequence: TGTGCCAGCAGCTTAGGGGACGGGACTGCTGTGAGGGAGACCCAGTACTTC.

The rearrangement uses TRBV6-5 and TRBJ2-7, with TRBD2 matching over 10 bases. CDR1 and CDR2 (germline): MNHEY, SVGAGI. J was trimmed by 6 bases and V by 2 bases; bases with no gene match: 4. The CDR3 is 14 amino acids. CDR3 region: CASSYLAGASEQYF. The CDR3 DNA is TGTGCCAGCAGTTACCTAGCGGGAGCCAGCGAGCAGTACTTC.

This sequence joins TRBV9 and TRBJ2-1; the match to TRBD1 covers 7 bases. The CDR3 spans 15 residues. V lost 3 bases to trimming and J lost 0 bases; unmatched junction nucleotides: 3. CDR1 SGDLS and CDR2 YYNGEE come from the germline V gene. In nucleotides, the CDR3 is TGTGCCAGCAGCGGTCGGGACAGCTCCTACAATGAGCAGTTCTTC. It codes for CASSGRDSSYNEQFF. The whole variable domain, remainder taken from reference TRBV9 and TRBJ2-1, is DSGVTQTPKHLITATGQRVTLRCSPRSGDLSVYWYQQSLDQGLQFLIQYYNGEERAKGNILERFSAQQFPDLHSELNLSSLELGDSALYFCASSGRDSSYNEQFFGPGTRLTVL.

The chain carries TRBV14 and TRBJ2-1; 9 positions agree with TRBD2. Trimming at V came to 3 bases and at J to 6 bases, leaving 6 bases not matched to a gene. This CDR3 has 15 amino acids. Germline lookup yields CDR1 SGHDN and CDR2 FVKESK. The CDR3 DNA follows: TGTGCCAGCAGCCAGGGGACTAGCACCACCAATGAGCAGTTCTTC. It encodes CASSQGTSTTNEQFF.

A remark on this clone: This CDR3 is also generated by other DNA sequences in the sample. The chain is built from TRBV18 and TRBJ2-7; D not resolved. Trimming pared 6 bases from V and 0 bases from J, leaving 6 bases between. CDR3 length equals 12 residues. CDR1 and CDR2 from the germline V gene are KGHSH and LQKENI. CDR3: CASSPSSYEQYF. The CDR3 nucleotides are TGTGCCAGCTCCCCGAGCTCCTACGAGCAGTACTTC.

V and J are TRBV11-2 and TRBJ2-1; TRBD2 agrees at 13 bases. Germline lookup yields CDR1 SGHAT and CDR2 FQNNGV. V lost 8 bases to trimming and J lost 7 bases; unmatched junction nucleotides: 14. This CDR3 has 17 residues. CDR3 in amino acids: CASQTSGGFLVWNEQFF. The CDR3 DNA follows: TGTGCCAGCCAGACTAGCGGGGGGTTTTTAGTGTGGAATGAGCAGTTCTTC.

The J gene is TRBJ2-5, the V gene TRBV18, with D unresolved. V was pared by 0 bases and J by 5 bases, with 7 bases between. CDR1 and CDR2 from the germline V gene are KGHSH and LQKENI. CDR3 size: 13 residues. CDR3 in DNA: TGTGCCAGCTCACCACCGGTTCGGGAGACCCAGTACTTC. Protein product: CASSPPVRETQYF. Full variable domain (remainder filled in from reference TRBV18 and TRBJ2-5): NAGVMQNPRHLVRRRGQEARLRCSPMKGHSHVYWYRQLPEEGLKFMVYLQKENIIDESGMPKERFSAEFPKEGPSILRIQQVVRGDSAAYFCASSPPVRETQYFGPGTRLLVL.

The rearrangement uses TRBV5-1 and TRBJ2-7; 7 positions match TRBD1. Germline CDR1 reads SGHRS; CDR2 reads YFSETQ. V shed 4 bases, J shed 3 bases, and the junction held 10 bases outside the gene matches. The CDR3 is 15 amino acids. The CDR3 sequence: CASSHGDRDVYEQYF. In DNA form, the CDR3 reads TGCGCCAGCAGCCATGGAGACAGGGACGTCTACGAGCAGTACTTC.

In its sample, this clone was seen a few times. This chain links TRBV19 with TRBJ1-1; D is uncertain. V lost 9 bases to trimming and J lost 0 bases, with 8 bases between them. This CDR3 has 12 residues. Germline values: CDR1 LNHDA, CDR2 SQIVND (reference sequence). CDR3 coding DNA: TGTGCCAGCAGCCCATTGAACACTGAAGCTTTCTTT. It encodes CASSPLNTEAFF.

This clone was seen only once. The J gene is TRBJ1-5, the V gene TRBV7-8; D gene ambiguous. The germline CDR1 and CDR2 sequences are SGHVS and FQNEAQ. Deletions cut 5 bases from V and 1 base from J, with 12 bases between. The CDR3 totals 15 residues. CDR3 sequence: CASSLPGRSNQPQHF. The CDR3 nucleotides read TGTGCCAGCAGCCTGCCCGGACGGAGCAATCAGCCCCAGCATTTT.